The 5 T cell receptor beta chains in this list originate from one sample, sequenced in a study of read filtering for tumor transcriptome and immune sequencing. This library used around 0.4 ug RNA and molecular barcoded adaptors spanning alpha/delta and beta/gamma chains. TCRdb itself ran the reads through MiXCR, one entry per CDR3 protein. The data contain around 130,000 distinct CDR3 sequences, around 14% of them singletons. The material sequenced was a population of CD138-negative cells sorted from bone marrow. The source is a donor at least 40 years old with multiple myeloma.

This clonotype was recorded at least ten times. The chain employs TRBV12-3 or TRBV12-4 and TRBJ2-1; 10 bases match TRBD2. V was pared by 1 base and J by 6 bases, with 3 bases of the junction left unmatched. The CDR3 covers 15 residues. The CDR3 DNA reads as TGTGCCAGCAGTTTAGGGTCTAGCGGGAGCAATGAGCAGTTCTTC. Residues: CASSLGSSGSNEQFF.

Points on this clonotype: It may be a read error: a sequence one base away is much more abundant. The V gene is TRBV11-1, the J gene TRBJ1-4, with no clear D. The CDR3 consists of 13 residues. The germline V gene has CDR1 SGHAT and CDR2 FQDESV (reference sequence). V shed 4 bases and J shed 16 bases, with 19 bases lying between them. The CDR3 nucleotides read TGTGCCAGCAGCTCCAGGAGGAGGAAGGAACCGTTTTTT. Residues: CASSSRRRKEPFF.

In this sample, this clonotype turned up many times. The chain employs TRBV10-3 and TRBJ2-3; D is unclear. This CDR3 has 15 residues. V shed 4 bases and J shed 1 base, with 12 bases lying between them. From germline, CDR1 is ENHRY and CDR2 SYGVKD. CDR3 coding DNA: TGTGCCATCAGTGGAAGGGCTGGGGGCACAGATACGCAGTATTTT. Translated, it gives CAISGRAGGTDTQYF.

In nucleotides, the CDR3 is TGCGCCAGCAGTGGGGGTCCGAACACCGGGGAGCTGTTTTTT. It encodes CASSGGPNTGELFF. V and J are TRBV5-1 and TRBJ2-2; D tentatively fits TRBD1 or TRBD2 (5 bases each). Germline CDR1 and CDR2: SGHRS and YFSETQ. Trimming cost V 5 bases and J 0 bases, with 8 bases left between them. The CDR3 runs to 14 residues.

This clonotype was seen many times. The gene calls are TRBV29-1 and TRBJ2-5, with TRBD2 matching over 7 bases. The CDR3 length is 10 residues. The germline V gene encodes CDR1 SQVTM and CDR2 ANQGSEA. V trimming: 7 bases; J trimming: 5 bases; junction bases outside the gene matches: 1. The CDR3 region is CSGGGETQYF. The CDR3 DNA reads as TGCAGCGGGGGGGGGGAGACCCAGTACTTC.